The clone carrying this T cell receptor beta chain appeared a few times. Its antigen is not known. Primers used in a second PCR of roughly 6 to 11 cycles were a sample-barcoded 5' primer and a J-beta primer mix. TCRdb analysed the 5' RACE reads with MiXCR anew, one entry per CDR3 protein. The sample lists some 900,000 distinct CDR3 sequences, roughly 43% seen once, with around 15% in the top ten. The data belong to a study of blood T cells in healthy people across ages. General observations from the study: Older age went with lower TCR beta diversity per million T cells, in a roughly linear way.

Approximately 9 milliliters was the volume of peripheral blood drawn from each donor. V lost 2 bases, J lost 1 base, and 4 bases stayed unmatched. CDR3 size: 15 residues. The germline V gene encodes CDR1 SEHNR and CDR2 FQNEAQ (reference sequence). Material for sequencing was blood. The receptor was derived from a man younger than 40 in good health. The chain combines TRBV7-9 with TRBJ2-5; 7 nucleotides line up with TRBD1. Written as DNA, the CDR3 is TGTGCCAGCAGCTTACGAGGACAGGTCCAAGAGACCCAGTACTTC. It codes for CASSLRGQVQETQYF.